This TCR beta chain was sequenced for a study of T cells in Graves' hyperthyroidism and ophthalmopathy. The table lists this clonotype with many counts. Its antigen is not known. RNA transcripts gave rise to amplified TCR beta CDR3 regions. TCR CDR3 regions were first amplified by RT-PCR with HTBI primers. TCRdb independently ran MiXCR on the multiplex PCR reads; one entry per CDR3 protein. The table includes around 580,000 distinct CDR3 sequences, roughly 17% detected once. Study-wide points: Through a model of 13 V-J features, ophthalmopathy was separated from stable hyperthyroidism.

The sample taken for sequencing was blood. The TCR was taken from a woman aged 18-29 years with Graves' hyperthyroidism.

CDR3 residues: CASSLQRSSINEQFF. CDR3 DNA: TGTGCCAGCAGCTTACAGCGGTCGAGCATTAATGAGCAGTTCTTC. The V call is TRBV7-2, the J call TRBJ2-1, with a possible D match to TRBD2 (5 bases). Germline V gives CDR1 SGHTA, CDR2 FQGNSA. V was clipped by 2 bases and J by 7 bases, with 15 bases between them. The CDR3 contains 15 residues. Full variable domain (remainder filled in from reference TRBV7-2 and TRBJ2-1): GAGVSQSPSNKVTEKGKDVELRCDPISGHTALYWYRQSLGQGLEFLIYFQGNSAPDKSGLPSDRFSAERTGGSVSTLTIQRTQQEDSAVYLCASSLQRSSINEQFFGPGTRLTVL.